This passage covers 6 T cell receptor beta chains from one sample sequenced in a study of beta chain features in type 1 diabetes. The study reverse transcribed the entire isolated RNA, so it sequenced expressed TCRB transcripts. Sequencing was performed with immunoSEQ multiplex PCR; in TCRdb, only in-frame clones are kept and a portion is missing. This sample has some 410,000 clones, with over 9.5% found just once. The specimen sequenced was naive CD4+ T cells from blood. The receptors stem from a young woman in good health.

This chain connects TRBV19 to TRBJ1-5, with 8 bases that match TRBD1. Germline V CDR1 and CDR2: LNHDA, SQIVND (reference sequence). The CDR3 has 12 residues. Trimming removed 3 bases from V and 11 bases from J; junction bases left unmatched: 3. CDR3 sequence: CASSISGQAQHF. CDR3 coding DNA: TGTGCCAGTAGTATCTCGGGACAGGCCCAGCATTTT.

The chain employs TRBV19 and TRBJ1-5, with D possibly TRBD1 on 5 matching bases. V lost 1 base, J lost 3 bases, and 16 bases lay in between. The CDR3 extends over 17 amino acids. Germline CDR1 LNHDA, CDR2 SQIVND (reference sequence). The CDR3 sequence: CASSIGRQGWINQPQHF. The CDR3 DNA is TGTGCCAGTAGTATAGGCCGGCAGGGATGGATCAATCAGCCCCAGCATTTT.

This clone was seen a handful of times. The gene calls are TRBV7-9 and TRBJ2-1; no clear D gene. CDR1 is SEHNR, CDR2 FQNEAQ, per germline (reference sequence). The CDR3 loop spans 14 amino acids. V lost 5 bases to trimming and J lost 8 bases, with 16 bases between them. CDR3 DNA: TGTGCCAGCAGCCGTGGGGTCATGGTGGATGAGCAGTTCTTC. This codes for CASSRGVMVDEQFF.

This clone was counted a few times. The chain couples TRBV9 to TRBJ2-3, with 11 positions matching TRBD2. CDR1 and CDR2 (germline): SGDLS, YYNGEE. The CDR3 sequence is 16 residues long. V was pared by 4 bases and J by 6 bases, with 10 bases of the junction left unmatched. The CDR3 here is CASSSLASGRKDTQYF. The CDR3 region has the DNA TGTGCCAGCAGCTCCTTGGCTAGCGGGAGGAAGGATACGCAGTATTTT. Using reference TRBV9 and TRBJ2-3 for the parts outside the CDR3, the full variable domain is DSGVTQTPKHLITATGQRVTLRCSPRSGDLSVYWYQQSLDQGLQFLIQYYNGEERAKGNILERFSAQQFPDLHSELNLSSLELGDSALYFCASSSLASGRKDTQYFGPGTRLTVL.

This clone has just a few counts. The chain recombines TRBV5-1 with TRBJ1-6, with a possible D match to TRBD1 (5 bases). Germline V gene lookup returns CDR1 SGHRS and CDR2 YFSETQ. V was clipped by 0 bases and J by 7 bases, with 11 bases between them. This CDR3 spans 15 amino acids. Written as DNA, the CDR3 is TGCGCCAGCAGCTTGGCCGTCGCAGGGAATTCACCCCTCCACTTT. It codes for CASSLAVAGNSPLHF.

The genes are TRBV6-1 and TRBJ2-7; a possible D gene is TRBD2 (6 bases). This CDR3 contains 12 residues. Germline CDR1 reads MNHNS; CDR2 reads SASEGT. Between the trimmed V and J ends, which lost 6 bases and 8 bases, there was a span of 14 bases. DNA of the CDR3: TGTGCCAGCAGGGAGGGACTCTCCCAGCAGTACGTC. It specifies CASREGLSQQYV.